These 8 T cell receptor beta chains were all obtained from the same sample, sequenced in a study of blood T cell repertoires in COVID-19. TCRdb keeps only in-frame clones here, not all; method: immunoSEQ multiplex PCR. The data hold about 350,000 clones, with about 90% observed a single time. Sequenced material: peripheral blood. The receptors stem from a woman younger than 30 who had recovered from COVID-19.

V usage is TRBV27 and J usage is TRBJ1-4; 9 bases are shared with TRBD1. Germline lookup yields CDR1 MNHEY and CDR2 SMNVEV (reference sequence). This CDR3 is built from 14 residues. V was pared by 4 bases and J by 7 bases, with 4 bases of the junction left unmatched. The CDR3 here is CASSWGQGSEKLFF. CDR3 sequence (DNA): TGTGCCAGCAGTTGGGGACAGGGCTCTGAAAAACTGTTTTTT.

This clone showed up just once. In DNA, the CDR3 is TGCGCCAGCAGCGCACAGGGGAGTAACACCGGGGAGCTGTTTTTT. This codes for CASSAQGSNTGELFF. The rearrangement links TRBV5-1 to TRBJ2-2, with 7 nucleotides matching TRBD1. Germline V gene lookup returns CDR1 SGHRS and CDR2 YFSETQ. Trimming removed 4 bases from V and 2 bases from J; junction bases left unmatched: 5. The CDR3 loop spans 15 amino acids.

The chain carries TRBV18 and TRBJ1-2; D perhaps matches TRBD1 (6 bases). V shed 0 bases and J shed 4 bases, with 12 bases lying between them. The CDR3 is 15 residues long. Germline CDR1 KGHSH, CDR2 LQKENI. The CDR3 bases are TGTGCCAGCTCACCACCGGGGGGGCTGGGCTATGGCTACACCTTC. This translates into CASSPPGGLGYGYTF.

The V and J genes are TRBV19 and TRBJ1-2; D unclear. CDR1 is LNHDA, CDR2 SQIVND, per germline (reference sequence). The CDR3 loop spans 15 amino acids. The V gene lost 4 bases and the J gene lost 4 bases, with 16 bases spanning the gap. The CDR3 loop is CASSRGEDYLYGYTF. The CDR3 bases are TGTGCCAGTAGTAGGGGAGAAGATTACCTCTATGGCTACACCTTC.

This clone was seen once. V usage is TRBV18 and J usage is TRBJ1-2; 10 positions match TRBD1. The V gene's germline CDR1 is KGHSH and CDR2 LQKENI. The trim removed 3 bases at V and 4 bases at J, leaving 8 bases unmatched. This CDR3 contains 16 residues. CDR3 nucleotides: TGTGCCAGCTCACCCACGCAGGGACAGGGGCCCTATGGCTACACCTTC. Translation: CASSPTQGQGPYGYTF.

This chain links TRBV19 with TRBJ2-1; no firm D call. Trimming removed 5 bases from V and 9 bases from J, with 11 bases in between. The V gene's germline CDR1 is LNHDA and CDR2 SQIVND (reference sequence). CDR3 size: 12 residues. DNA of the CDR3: TGTGCCAGTAGTCAGTCCCCTCGTGAGCAGTTCTTC. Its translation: CASSQSPREQFF. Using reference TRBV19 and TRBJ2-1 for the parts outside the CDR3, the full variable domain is DGGITQSPKYLFRKEGQNVTLSCEQNLNHDAMYWYRQDPGQGLRLIYYSQIVNDFQKGDIAEGYSVSREKKESFPLTVTSAQKNPTAFYLCASSQSPREQFFGPGTRLTVL.

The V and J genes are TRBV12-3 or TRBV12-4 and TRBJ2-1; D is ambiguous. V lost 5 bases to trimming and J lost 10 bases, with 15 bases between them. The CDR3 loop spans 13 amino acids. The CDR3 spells CASSPRLPEEQFF. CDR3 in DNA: TGTGCCAGCAGTCCGCGACTTCCCGAGGAGCAGTTCTTC.

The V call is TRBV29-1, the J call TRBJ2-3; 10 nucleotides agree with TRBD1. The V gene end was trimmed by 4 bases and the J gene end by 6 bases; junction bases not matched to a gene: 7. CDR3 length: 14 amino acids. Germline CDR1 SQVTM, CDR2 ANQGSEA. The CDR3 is CSVARDRGSDTQYF. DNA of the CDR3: TGCAGCGTTGCTCGGGACAGGGGATCGGATACGCAGTATTTT.